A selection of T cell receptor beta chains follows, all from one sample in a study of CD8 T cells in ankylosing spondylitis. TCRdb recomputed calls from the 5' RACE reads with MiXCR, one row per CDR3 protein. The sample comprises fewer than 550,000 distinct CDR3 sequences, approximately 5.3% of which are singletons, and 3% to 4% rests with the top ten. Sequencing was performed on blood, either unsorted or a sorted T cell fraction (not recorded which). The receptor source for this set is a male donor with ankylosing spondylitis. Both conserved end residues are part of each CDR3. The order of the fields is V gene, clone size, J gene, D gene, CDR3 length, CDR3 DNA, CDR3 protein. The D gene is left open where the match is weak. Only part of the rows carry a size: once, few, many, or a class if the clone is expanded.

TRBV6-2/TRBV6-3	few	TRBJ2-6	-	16	TGTGCCAGCAGTTACCCGGGCACCTCTGGGGCCAACGTCCTGACTTTC	CASSYPGTSGANVLTF
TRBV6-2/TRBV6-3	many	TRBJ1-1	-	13	TGTGCCAGCAGGCCTGCGGGGAGCACTGAAGCTTTCTTT	CASRPAGSTEAFF
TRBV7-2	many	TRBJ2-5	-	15	TGTGCCAGCAGCTTAATATGGGCCAGGGAAGAGACCCAGTACTTC	CASSLIWAREETQYF
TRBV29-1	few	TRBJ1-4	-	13	TGCAGCGTTGAAGGCCAGTATAATGAAAAACTGTTTTTT	CSVEGQYNEKLFF
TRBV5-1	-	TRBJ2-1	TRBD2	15	TGCGCCAGCAGCAGAGTAGCGGGGGGCCCTAGTGAGCAGTTCTTC	CASSRVAGGPSEQFF
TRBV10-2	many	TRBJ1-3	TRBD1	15	TGCGCCAGCAGTGAGTCTACAGGGGTTGCAAACACCATATATTTT	CASSESTGVANTIYF
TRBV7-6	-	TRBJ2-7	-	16	TGTGCCAGCAGCTTAGTTCAGCTCGACAGCTCCTACGAGCAGTACTTC	CASSLVQLDSSYEQYF
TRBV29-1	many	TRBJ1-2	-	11	TGCAGCGTTAGGGTGGACTATGGCTACACCTTC	CSVRVDYGYTF
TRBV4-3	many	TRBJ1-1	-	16	TGCGCCAGCAGCCAACAAACCTACAGGGTTGGCGCTGAAGCTTTCTTT	CASSQQTYRVGAEAFF
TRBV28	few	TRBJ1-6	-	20	TGTGCCAGCAGTTCAACCGTAATCCGGGACTCAAGCTCCTATAATTCACCCCTCCACTTT	CASSSTVIRDSSSYNSPLHF
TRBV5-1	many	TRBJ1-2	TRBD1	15	TGCGCCAGCAGCTTGGCGGGGCAGGGGGCCTATGGCTACACCTTC	CASSLAGQGAYGYTF
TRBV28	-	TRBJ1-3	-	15	TGTGCCAGCAGGGCGGACCGGTCCTCTGGAAACACCATATATTTT	CASRADRSSGNTIYF
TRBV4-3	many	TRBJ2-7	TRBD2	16	TGCGCCAGCAGCCAAGAAACACTAGCGGGGGCCTACGAGCAGTACTTC	CASSQETLAGAYEQYF
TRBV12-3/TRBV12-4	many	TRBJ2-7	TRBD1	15	TGTGCCAGCAGTTTCGGGACAGGGGGTGACTACGAGCAGTACTTC	CASSFGTGGDYEQYF